A selection of T cell receptor beta chains follows, all from one sample in a study of response to subunit inactivated influenza vaccine. TCRdb passed the RT-PCR reads through MiXCR, listing each CDR3 protein once. The sample records over 800,000 distinct CDR3 sequences, 20% to 25% being singletons. Sequenced here: PBMCs from blood, sampled about 5 days after vaccination. These receptors originate from a man aged 45-65 years who received an inactivated influenza vaccine. The CDR3 runs from the conserved cysteine through the conserved F or W. A D gene is named only where the DNA matches it firmly. The size entry is marked missing in some rows and otherwise reads once, few, many or a size class.

cdr3_nt: TGTGCCAGCAGTCTACTCGGCAGGGGGAACAATGAGCAGTTCTTC
cdr3_aa: CASSLLGRGNNEQFF
clone_size: NA
d_call: TRBD1
j_call: TRBJ2-1
v_call: TRBV12-3/TRBV12-4

cdr3_nt: TGTGCCAGCTCACCAGCGGCAGATACGCAGTATTTT
cdr3_aa: CASSPAADTQYF
clone_size: NA
d_call: NA
j_call: TRBJ2-3
v_call: TRBV18

cdr3_nt: TGCGCCAGCAGCTCACAGACAGGGGGGACTGAAGCTTTCTTT
cdr3_aa: CASSSQTGGTEAFF
clone_size: NA
d_call: TRBD1
j_call: TRBJ1-1
v_call: TRBV5-1

cdr3_nt: TGTGCCAGCAGTTTGTTGAGACAGGGGTTGCGGAGGCAAAGAGGAGGCACCGGGGAGCTGTTTTTT
cdr3_aa: CASSLLRQGLRRQRGGTGELFF
clone_size: NA
d_call: TRBD1
j_call: TRBJ2-2
v_call: TRBV12-3/TRBV12-4

cdr3_nt: TGTGCCAGCTCACCATTTCGGTCGTCCAAGCCTCAGCCCCAGCATTTT
cdr3_aa: CASSPFRSSKPQPQHF
clone_size: few
d_call: NA
j_call: TRBJ1-5
v_call: TRBV18

cdr3_nt: TGTGCCAGCAGCCAAGATAGGTCCCTAGCGGGGGACAATGAGCAGTTCTTC
cdr3_aa: CASSQDRSLAGDNEQFF
clone_size: few
d_call: TRBD2
j_call: TRBJ2-1
v_call: TRBV4-2

cdr3_nt: TGTGCCAGCAGTGAGGTTGCCCTAGCGGGGGCCAACACAGATACGCAGTATTTT
cdr3_aa: CASSEVALAGANTDTQYF
clone_size: few
d_call: TRBD2
j_call: TRBJ2-3
v_call: TRBV6-4

cdr3_nt: TGCGCCAGCAGCTTGGACAGACCAAATGAAAAACTGTTTTTT
cdr3_aa: CASSLDRPNEKLFF
clone_size: NA
d_call: NA
j_call: TRBJ1-4
v_call: TRBV5-1

cdr3_nt: TGTGCCAGCAGTTCCTTCGTACCGGGACAGGGTTGGGGCTACACCTTC
cdr3_aa: CASSSFVPGQGWGYTF
clone_size: few
d_call: TRBD1
j_call: TRBJ1-2
v_call: TRBV28

cdr3_nt: TGTGCCAGCAGCTTAAGGACTACAAATGGCTACACCTTC
cdr3_aa: CASSLRTTNGYTF
clone_size: NA
d_call: NA
j_call: TRBJ1-2
v_call: TRBV7-9

cdr3_nt: TGCAGTGCTAGAGTCGGCTCGAGTACCGGGGAGCTGTTTTTT
cdr3_aa: CSARVGSSTGELFF
clone_size: few
d_call: NA
j_call: TRBJ2-2
v_call: TRBV20-1

cdr3_nt: TGTGCCAGCAGCTCTAACTTCGAGCAGTACTTC
cdr3_aa: CASSSNFEQYF
clone_size: few
d_call: NA
j_call: TRBJ2-7
v_call: TRBV28

cdr3_nt: TGCGCCAGCAGCTCCGGGACTAGCTTTATGTACGAGCAGTACTTC
cdr3_aa: CASSSGTSFMYEQYF
clone_size: many
d_call: TRBD2
j_call: TRBJ2-7
v_call: TRBV5-1